Below are 15 T cell receptor beta chains sequenced from a single sample in a study of T cell repertoires in cytomegalovirus infection. For these receptors, no antigen is known. Each CDR3 protein gets one entry after TCRdb re-called the reads with MiXCR. This sample yields roughly 220,000 distinct CDR3 sequences, of which roughly 34% are seen a single time; 55% to 60% belongs to the top ten. The specimen comprised CD8+ T cells from cultured PBMCs, sampled from culture after CMV antigen stimulation. Source of these receptors: a human donor in good health (CMV status not recorded). Some clones in this sample may be carry-over from other donors' samples.

The chain has TRBV4-1 and TRBJ2-7; D possibly uses TRBD1 or TRBD2 (5 bases each). Germline CDR1 is MGHRA and CDR2 is YSYEKL. V was trimmed by 1 base and J by 5 bases, leaving 24 bases between them. The CDR3 length is 18 residues. The CDR3 DNA reads TGCGCCAGCAGCCAAGTAGCCAGGGCGGCTAACCCCGGGGACGAGCAGTACTTC. This sequence encodes CASSQVARAANPGDEQYF.

This clonotype was counted only a few times. The rearrangement joins TRBV7-8 to TRBJ2-7; 9 bases align to TRBD1. The CDR3 covers 15 residues. Germline-derived CDR1 and CDR2 are SGHVS and FQNEAQ. The junction had 8 bases not matched to a gene; V was cut back by 5 bases and J by 3 bases. The chain's CDR3 is CASSKTGQGNYEQYF. In nucleotides, the CDR3 is TGTGCCAGCAGCAAAACGGGACAGGGAAACTACGAGCAGTACTTC.

This rearrangement joins TRBV29-1 to TRBJ2-3; 7 bases match TRBD2. J lost 4 bases, V lost 7 bases, and 2 bases had no gene match. The CDR3 loop spans 11 amino acids. Germline V CDR1 and CDR2: SQVTM, ANQGSEA. The CDR3 bases are TGCAGCGGGGGGGGGGCAGATACGCAGTATTTT. Its translation: CSGGGADTQYF.

Many counts were recorded for this clonotype. This sequence joins TRBV7-2 and TRBJ2-3; the D gene is possibly TRBD2 (6 bases). V was cut by 2 bases and J by 4 bases, with 16 bases left in between. Germline V lookup: CDR1 SGHTA, CDR2 FQGNSA. The CDR3 runs to 16 residues. CDR3 in DNA: TGTGCCAGCAGCTTAATGCGGGAATACGTGCCAGATACGCAGTATTTT. Protein: CASSLMREYVPDTQYF.

The rearrangement uses TRBV7-9 and TRBJ2-5, with D unresolved. The V end lost 7 bases, the J end lost 2 bases, and 14 bases lay between the germline ends. The germline V gene encodes CDR1 SEHNR and CDR2 FQNEAQ (reference sequence). The CDR3 runs to 14 residues. The DNA for the CDR3 is TGTGCCAGCAAGCTTCGGGCGGATCAAGAGACCCAGTACTTC. Translated, it gives CASKLRADQETQYF.

This sequence joins TRBV12-3 or TRBV12-4 and TRBJ2-1, with a possible D match to TRBD1 (6 bases). This CDR3 comprises 15 residues. Trimming stripped 6 bases from V and 0 bases from J, with 12 bases between. The CDR3 DNA reads as TGTGCCAGCAGACAGGGACGGGTCTCCTACAATGAGCAGTTCTTC. Protein sequence: CASRQGRVSYNEQFF.

Notes on this clonotype: Germline and junction disagree at one end, which may indicate a read error. The CDR3 spells CASSYLKNVQFF. The CDR3 DNA follows: TGTGCCAGCAGTTACCTGAAAAATGTGCAGTTCTTC. The chain has TRBV6-6 and TRBJ2-1; D unclear. The CDR3 runs 12 residues. Germline V gene lookup returns CDR1 MNHNY and CDR2 SVGAGI (reference sequence).

This clonotype was counted ten times or more. The chain links TRBV7-2 to TRBJ2-7; 8 bases are a match to TRBD2. Germline V lookup: CDR1 SGHTA, CDR2 FQGNSA. The CDR3 spans 14 residues. V was clipped by 1 base and J by 9 bases; unmatched bases: 8. The CDR3 sequence is CASSLVGAGAVQYF. CDR3 coding DNA: TGTGCCAGCAGCTTAGTGGGAGCGGGAGCGGTGCAGTACTTC.

This clonotype was picked up a small number of times. The V call is TRBV27, the J call TRBJ2-7; the match to TRBD2 covers 8 bases. From germline, CDR1 is MNHEY and CDR2 SMNVEV (reference sequence). V dropped 6 bases and J dropped 6; count of bases not matched to a gene: 7. This CDR3 is 13 amino acids long. The CDR3 DNA sequence: TGTGCCAGCAGCGGGAGGGCCTCGGCCGAGCAGTACTTC. It translates to CASSGRASAEQYF.

The chain recombines TRBV2 with TRBJ1-5; the D is unclear. Germline V gene sequence: CDR1 SNHLY, CDR2 FYNNEI. This CDR3 spans 15 amino acids. With 3 bases removed from V and 0 bases from J, the gap between germline ends came to 9 bases. CDR3 residues: CASSDGLFSNQPQHF. CDR3 in DNA: TGTGCCAGCAGTGACGGCCTTTTTAGCAATCAGCCCCAGCATTTT.

The chain links TRBV7-9 to TRBJ1-1, with 8 bases fitting TRBD1. From germline, CDR1 is SEHNR and CDR2 FQNEAQ (reference sequence). Losses at the gene ends were 1 base for V and 4 bases for J; bases not matched to a gene: 5. This CDR3 has 15 amino acids. The CDR3 bases are TGTGCCAGCAGCTTAGACTCTGACAGGGGCACTGAAGCTTTCTTT. Its protein is CASSLDSDRGTEAFF.

This clonotype was counted a few times. The chain links TRBV7-8 to TRBJ2-1, with TRBD2 matching over 11 bases. Germline CDR1 SGHVS, CDR2 FQNEAQ. The ends lost 1 base at V and 9 bases at J; junction bases unmatched: 5. This CDR3 is 15 amino acids long. CDR3 in amino acids: CASSLEASGGIEQFF. The CDR3, as DNA: TGTGCCAGCAGCTTAGAGGCTAGCGGGGGGATTGAGCAGTTCTTC.

Here the CDR3 reads CASSPTEKGWGEKLFF. The CDR3 DNA reads as TGTGCCAGCAGTCCGACCGAGAAGGGGTGGGGTGAAAAACTGTTTTTT. The rearrangement joins TRBV27 to TRBJ1-4; D perhaps matches TRBD1 (5 bases). CDR1 and CDR2 from the germline V gene are MNHEY and SMNVEV (reference sequence). The ends were cut back, 5 bases at V and 7 bases at J, with 20 bases in the middle. The CDR3 has 16 residues.

The rearrangement uses TRBV27 and TRBJ1-4; 11 bases match TRBD1. There are 17 residues in the CDR3. Trimming at V came to 5 bases and at J to 1 base, leaving 6 bases not matched to a gene. Germline V gene sequence: CDR1 MNHEY, CDR2 SMNVEV (reference sequence). The CDR3 DNA reads as TGTGCCAGCAGTCCTACGGGACAGGGGGTAACTAATGAAAAACTGTTTTTT. Its protein product is CASSPTGQGVTNEKLFF.

Comment on this clonotype: The junction shows a germline mismatch at one end, possibly a read error. This chain uses TRBV27 with TRBJ2-7; 7 positions match TRBD2. The CDR3 extends over 13 amino acids. From germline, CDR1 is MNHEY and CDR2 SMNVEV (reference sequence). In DNA, the CDR3 is TGTGCCAGCAGCGTGACTAGCTCCTACGAGAAGTACTTC. This encodes CASSVTSSYEKYF.